Sequencing of this T cell receptor beta chain was carried out in a study of cytomegalovirus exposure and HLA in healthy donors (dated by TCRdb to about 2017). Turning to the overall study: In an earlier analysis of about 560 of the donors, 276 Gb of sequence data and 95 million to 130 million unique TCR beta sequences from roughly 180 million T cells were reported. Around 320 gigabases of sequencing data and around 87 million unique TCR sequences were included in an early release covering around 600 HLA-typed donors. Of the roughly 400 genotyped donors, 75% to 85% were placed in the genetic ancestry cluster associated with self-reported Caucasian donors. The study was designed to test whether signatures of past pathogen exposure could be identified by cataloging public T cell receptors. The study used immunosequencing to profile the T cell repertoires of approximately 630 subjects and linked those repertoires to cytomegalovirus serostatus. In addition to the first cohort of roughly 700 subjects, a separate validation cohort of 100 to 150 different subjects was used. The study combined high-throughput TCR immunosequencing, statistical association of individual TCRs with disease status, and machine learning to predict cytomegalovirus infection status. A later analysis re-analyzed previously published TCR beta repertoires from 500 to 700 donors and added high-resolution HLA genotyping to study TCR occurrence patterns. The later analysis used no new phenotypic data to find candidate immune exposures, relying instead on TCR beta sequences and their occurrence across donors. In an earlier analysis of about 590 of the donors, high-throughput TCR beta sequencing was used to judge whether each TCR beta V gene segment behaved as functional or pseudogenic. Donor age, sex, ethnicity and CMV serostatus were compiled together with the repertoire data. A later genetic analysis used genome-wide SNP genotypes for about 55% of the 666 donors, treating that subset as a discovery cohort. Every repertoire in the discovery cohort had been generated on one and the same sequencing platform. Class I and class II HLA loci were covered by the typing at four-digit resolution. The number of donors typed differed by locus, with roughly 629-640 for A, B, C, DRB1 and DQB1, around 560 for DQA1, approximately 570 for DPA1, and under 490 for DPB1. Four or five DR-DQ haplotypes were handled as single units for association and clustering, since linkage in the cohort was strong. Among about 370 genotyped donors of the cohort, an average of roughly 230,000 unique TCR beta nucleotide sequences was sequenced per donor, of which approximately 18% were non-productive.

This clone has a handful of counts. Its binding antigen is unknown. No base quality information exists; no much larger clone differs at one position. The library was made by the immunoSEQ multiplex PCR assay. For the multiplex PCR, a mixture combining 60 forward primers for TCR Vbeta segments and 13 reverse primers for TCR Jbeta segments was used. The CDR3 region of rearranged TCR beta genes was amplified from genomic DNA with a multiplex PCR assay. The Illumina HiSeq System was used to sequence the amplified TCR beta libraries as 87-base-pair reads. In the paper's pipeline: Across the 500 to 750 repertoires, a later analysis counted 80 million or so unique TCR beta chains, roughly 11 million of which were shared by at least two donors. Raw reads were error-corrected and collapsed into unique sequences with a nearest-neighbor algorithm that merged closely related sequences to remove PCR and sequencing errors. Alignment of CDR3 sequences to IMGT reference sequences was used to assign V, D and J gene segments. For a sequence to be retained, at least a six-nucleotide match to both a V gene segment and a J gene segment was required. A rearrangement was called productive if the CDR3 had no stop codons and remained in frame with V and J, and every other rearrangement was called non-productive. Following IMGT convention, CDR3 was defined as the stretch from the second conserved V-encoded cysteine up to the conserved J-encoded phenylalanine. The earlier analysis of around 640 of the donors excluded sequences that lacked an unambiguous match to a single V gene segment. In an earlier analysis of 587 of the donors, V segments were called functional above 56.7% productive rearrangements and were called segregating when the between-donor standard deviation exceeded 5%. A statistical classification framework was developed to diagnose cytomegalovirus status using the catalog of TCR beta chain sequences. A later analysis assigned V and J genes by comparing TCR nucleotide sequences with IMGT/GENE-DB human TR gene sequences. Using the TCRdist pipeline, a later analysis assigned CDR3 sequences along with most-parsimonious VDJ recombination scenarios. In a later analysis, every TCR beta chain was defined by the combination of its CDR3 amino acid sequence and its V-gene family, and reads without a unique V-gene family were dropped. In a later analysis, nearly 600 highly shared, low-generation-probability nucleotide sequences were removed to address suspected cross-contamination and a sequencing artifact. In a later analysis, a clonal expansion index was calculated for each public chain from normalized within-repertoire ranks of inferred template counts. A later analysis computed generation probabilities with a VDJ recombination model fitted to out-of-frame rearrangements, and checked the results against IGoR. A later analysis scored TCR-TCR, TCR-HLA and TCR-CMV co-occurrence with hypergeometric tests, applying a repertoire-size bias correction to TCR pairs. False discovery rates were estimated in a later analysis by permuting HLA or CMV assignments 20 times. A later analysis grouped co-occurring TCRs with DBSCAN, adding TCRdist sequence similarity when clustering within HLA-allele-positive subsets. Co-occurrence clustering excluded repertoires with fewer than 30,000 or more than 120,000 public chains, plus five with anomalous nucleotide sharing. The table comes from immuneACCESS by way of TCRdb, which keeps in-frame sequences with V and J called. Part of the clones is missing from these tables; in studies checked, under half for an unresolved V gene and the rest for unknown reasons. V, J and clone size derive from that table, while D and trimming were established from the DNA sequence. This sample lists some 130,000 clones; over 70% were detected once. The top ten clones comprise approximately 1.7% of the sample.

What the study reported, not specific to this receptor: In a later analysis, HLA-associated TCR beta chains were found to be more clonally expanded and to have lower generation probabilities than equally common non-associated chains. Several of the top co-occurrence clusters appeared to be linked to parvovirus B19, influenza, CMV and Epstein-Barr virus, according to a later analysis. Broadly in line with IMGT annotations, most TCR beta V segments showed up in productive rearrangements about 87% or about 30% of the time in an earlier analysis of approximately 640 of the donors. Assigning TCR associations to individual alleles was difficult when HLA alleles, especially DR and DQ, strongly co-occurred. In a later analysis, the rate of TCR association differed among HLA loci, with DRB1 alleles having the most associated TCRs and HLA-C alleles having the fewest. Most TCR sequences were observed very rarely across donors, whereas some public TCRs were present in many individuals. A total of 164 TCR beta chains were listed by the study as associated with cytomegalovirus. At a false discovery rate of 0.05, a later analysis linked 16,951 TCR beta sequences to specific HLA alleles. A few of the identified cytomegalovirus-associated TCR beta chains were confirmed in vitro to be specific for cytomegalovirus antigens. A further reported finding was that TCR beta sequences accurately predicted the HLA-A and HLA-B alleles for most subjects in the first cohort. This cohort had only TCR beta chains sequenced, and the lack of alpha or paired-chain data limited which features could be detected. In a later genetic analysis, a missense DCLRE1C variant was associated with V-gene and J-gene trimming of TCR beta chains, and the association was replicated in an independent cohort. Correlated functional status among segregating V segments might be attributable to linkage disequilibrium, but an unknown experimental factor could not be ruled out. The earlier analysis of about 600 of the donors excluded approximately 15 rarely observed V segments, including chromosome 9 orphons, because counts were too low. Presence/absence analyses assumed roughly uniform sequencing depth across donors, an assumption that may not hold. HLA typing was unavailable for some donors at each locus, so association tests used only the typed subset. In a later genetic analysis, fewer N-insertions in productive TCRs were reported among donors in an Asian-associated ancestry cluster than the 666-donor mean. A group of highly shared sequence variants was considered likely to be a technical artifact of the sequencing pipeline. Some IMGT-functional V segments, including TRBV6-2 and TRBV6-3, could not be distinguished by the 87-base-pair reads and were therefore excluded. The only immune exposure information available for the cohort was CMV serostatus. The authors suggested that the approach could potentially be generalized to other disease states and immunological phenotypes. According to a later analysis, most CMV-associated TCR beta chains appeared to be HLA-restricted, and the HLA associations seemed to be driven largely by CMV exposure. Cytomegalovirus status was reported to be diagnosed by the classifier with high specificity and sensitivity in both the original and validation cohorts.

The cohort comprised more than 550 healthy bone marrow donors. All cohort members were sampled while nominally healthy, although unrecorded immune exposures were likely present. The donor tested CMV seronegative and was one of the 352 seronegative cohort members. A peripheral blood sample was collected from each donor, and TCR beta sequencing was performed on peripheral blood mononuclear cells. The Qiagen DNeasy Blood Extraction Kit was used to extract genomic DNA from the blood cell samples. After removal of 5 bases from V and 4 bases from J, the junction retains 5 bases not matched to a gene. The germline V gene provides CDR1 KGHSH and CDR2 LQKENI. The CDR3 spans 14 residues, from the cysteine through the phenylalanine. Of all the DNA, just the CDR3 is kept, 42 bases in frame from base 1.

This chain joins TRBV18 to TRBJ1-5; 7 bases in the middle match TRBD1. This TCR derives from a woman aged 40 to 55 in good health and CMV-seronegative. The sequenced material came from PBMCs. In nucleotides, the sequence is TGTGCCAGCTCAAATACAGGGGCAAATCAGCCCCAGCATTTT. It encodes CASSNTGANQPQHF.